Ten or more counts support the clone carrying this T cell receptor (beta chain). A second PCR of roughly 7 to 11 cycles used a sample-barcoded 5' primer and a J-beta primer mix. Each cDNA molecule, via a template-switch adaptor with 12 random nucleotides, was tagged. Per sample, CDR3-containing paired-end reads numbered at least 3 million. TCRdb ran MiXCR on the 5' RACE reads and lists one entry per CDR3 protein. In the table there are fewer than 700,000 distinct CDR3 sequences, roughly 43% of which are singletons. The data belong to a study of blood T cells in healthy people across ages. The authors extracted at least 5 micrograms of total RNA per sample. Germline assignment: CDR1 SGHTA and CDR2 FQGNSA. V shed 1 base and J 2 bases; nucleotides not matched to a gene: 6. This CDR3 has 17 amino acids.

The chain uses TRBV7-2 and TRBJ2-4; TRBD2 aligns across 9 bases. This clonotype was obtained from an elderly man in good health. The sequenced sample was blood. CDR3 sequence reads: CASSLDSGGGTKNIQYF. For the CDR3, the DNA is TGTGCCAGCAGCTTAGATAGCGGGGGTGGGACCAAAAACATTCAGTACTTC. Variable domain in full (rest from reference TRBV7-2 and TRBJ2-4): GAGVSQSPSNKVTEKGKDVELRCDPISGHTALYWYRQSLGQGLEFLIYFQGNSAPDKSGLPSDRFSAERTGGSVSTLTIQRTQQEDSAVYLCASSLDSGGGTKNIQYFGAGTRLSVL.